This entry concerns a single TCR beta chain. These data belong to a study of blood T cell repertoires in COVID-19. CDR1 is SGHAT, CDR2 FQDESV, per germline (reference sequence). This CDR3 region has 15 residues. V was pared by 2 bases and J by 1 base, with 3 bases of the junction left unmatched. Method: immunoSEQ multiplex PCR; TCRdb's copy keeps in-frame clones and lacks some. The sample gives over 10,000 clones, about 90% of which show up once; more than 20% is in the top ten. The receptor was derived from a human donor with active COVID-19. The donor label of this sample is uncertain. The sample consisted of peripheral blood. This chain links TRBV11-1 with TRBJ2-3; 7 bases match TRBD1. CDR3 amino acids: CASSLNQGGTDTQYF. DNA of the CDR3: TGTGCCAGCAGCTTAAACCAGGGGGGCACAGATACGCAGTATTTT.